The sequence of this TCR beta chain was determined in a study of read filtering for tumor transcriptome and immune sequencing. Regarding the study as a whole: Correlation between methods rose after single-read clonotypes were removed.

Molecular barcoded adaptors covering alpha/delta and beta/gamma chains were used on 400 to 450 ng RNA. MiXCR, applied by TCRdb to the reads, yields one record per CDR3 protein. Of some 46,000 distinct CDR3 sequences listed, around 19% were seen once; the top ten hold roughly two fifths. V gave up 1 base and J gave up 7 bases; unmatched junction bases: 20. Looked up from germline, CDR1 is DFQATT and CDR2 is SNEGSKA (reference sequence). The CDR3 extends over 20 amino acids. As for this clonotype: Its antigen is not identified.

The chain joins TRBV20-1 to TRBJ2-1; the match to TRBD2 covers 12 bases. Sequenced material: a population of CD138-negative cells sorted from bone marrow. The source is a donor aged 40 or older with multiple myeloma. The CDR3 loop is CSARALQGWLAGGPGNEQFF. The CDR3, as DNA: TGCAGTGCTAGAGCCTTACAGGGTTGGCTAGCGGGAGGGCCGGGGAATGAGCAGTTCTTC.